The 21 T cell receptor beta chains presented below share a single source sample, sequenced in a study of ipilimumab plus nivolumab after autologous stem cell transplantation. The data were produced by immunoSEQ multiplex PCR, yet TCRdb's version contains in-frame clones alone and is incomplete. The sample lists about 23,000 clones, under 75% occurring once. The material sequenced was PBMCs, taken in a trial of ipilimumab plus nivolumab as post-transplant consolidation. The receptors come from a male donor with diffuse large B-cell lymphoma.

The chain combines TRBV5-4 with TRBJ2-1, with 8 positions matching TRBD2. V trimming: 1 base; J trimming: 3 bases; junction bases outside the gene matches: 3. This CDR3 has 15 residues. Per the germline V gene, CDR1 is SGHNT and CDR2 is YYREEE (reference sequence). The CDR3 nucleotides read TGTGCCAGCAGCTTGACTAGCGGATTCTACAATGAGCAGTTCTTC. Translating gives CASSLTSGFYNEQFF.

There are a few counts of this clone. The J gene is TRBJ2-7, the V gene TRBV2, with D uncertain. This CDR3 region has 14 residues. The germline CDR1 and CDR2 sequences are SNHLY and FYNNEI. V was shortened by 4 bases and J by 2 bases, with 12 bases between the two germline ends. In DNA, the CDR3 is TGTGCCAGCAGTGTGGGCCCATTGCCCTACGAGCAGTACTTC. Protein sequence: CASSVGPLPYEQYF.

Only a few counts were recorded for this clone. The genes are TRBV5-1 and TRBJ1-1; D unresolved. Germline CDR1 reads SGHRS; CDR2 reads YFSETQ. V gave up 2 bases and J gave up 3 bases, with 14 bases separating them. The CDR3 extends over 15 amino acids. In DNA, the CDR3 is TGCGCCAGCAGCTTAGGAAGAAGGGCGGACACTGAAGCTTTCTTT. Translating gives CASSLGRRADTEAFF.

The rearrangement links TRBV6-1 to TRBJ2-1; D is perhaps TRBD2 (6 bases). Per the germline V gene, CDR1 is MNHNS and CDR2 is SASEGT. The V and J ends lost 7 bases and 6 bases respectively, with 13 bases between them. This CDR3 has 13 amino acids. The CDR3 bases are TGTGCCAGCAAGGGAGGATCCCTCAATGAGCAGTTCTTC. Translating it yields CASKGGSLNEQFF.

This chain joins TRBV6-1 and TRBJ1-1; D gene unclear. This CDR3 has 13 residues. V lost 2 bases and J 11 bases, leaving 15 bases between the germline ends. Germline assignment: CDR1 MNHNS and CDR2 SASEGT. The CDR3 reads CASSEWIESSAFF. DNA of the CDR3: TGTGCCAGCAGTGAATGGATCGAGAGTTCGGCTTTCTTT.

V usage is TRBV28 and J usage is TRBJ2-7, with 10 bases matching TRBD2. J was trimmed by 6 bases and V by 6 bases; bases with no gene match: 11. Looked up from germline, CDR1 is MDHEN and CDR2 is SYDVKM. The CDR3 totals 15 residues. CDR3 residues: CASSQSGTSAAEQYF. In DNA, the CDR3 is TGTGCCAGCAGCCAATCCGGGACTAGCGCAGCCGAGCAGTACTTC.

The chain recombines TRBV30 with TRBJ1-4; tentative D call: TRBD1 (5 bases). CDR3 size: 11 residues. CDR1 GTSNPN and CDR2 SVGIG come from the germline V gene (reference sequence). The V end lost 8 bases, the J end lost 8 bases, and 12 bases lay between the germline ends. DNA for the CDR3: TGTGCCGGGGCGTACCGGGAAAAACTGTTTTTT. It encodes CAGAYREKLFF.

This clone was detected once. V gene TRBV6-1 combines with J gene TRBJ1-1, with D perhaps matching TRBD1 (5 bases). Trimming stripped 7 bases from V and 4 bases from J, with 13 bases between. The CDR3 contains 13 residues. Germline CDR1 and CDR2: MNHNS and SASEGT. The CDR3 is CASNPDTGTEAFF. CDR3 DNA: TGTGCCAGCAATCCGGACACCGGCACTGAAGCTTTCTTT.

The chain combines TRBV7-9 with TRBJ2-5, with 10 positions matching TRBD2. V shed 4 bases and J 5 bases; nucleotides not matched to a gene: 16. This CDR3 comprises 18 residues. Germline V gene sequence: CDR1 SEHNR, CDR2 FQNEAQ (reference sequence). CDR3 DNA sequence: TGTGCCAGCAGCTCCGGCGGGCTAGCGGGAGTCGGAGGCGAGACCCAGTACTTC. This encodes CASSSGGLAGVGGETQYF. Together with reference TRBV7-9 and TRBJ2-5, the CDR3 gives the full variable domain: DTGVSQNPRHKITKRGQNVTFRCDPISEHNRLYWYRQTLGQGPEFLTYFQNEAQLEKSRLLSDRFSAERPKGSFSTLEIQRTEQGDSAMYLCASSSGGLAGVGGETQYFGPGTRLLVL.

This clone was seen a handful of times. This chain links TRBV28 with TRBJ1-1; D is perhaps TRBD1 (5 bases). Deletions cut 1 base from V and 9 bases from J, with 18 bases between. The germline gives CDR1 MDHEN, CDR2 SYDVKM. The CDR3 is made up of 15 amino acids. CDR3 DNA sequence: TGTGCCAGCAGTTTATCCGCATCCGGGGCCCCCCAAGCTTTCTTT. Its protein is CASSLSASGAPQAFF.

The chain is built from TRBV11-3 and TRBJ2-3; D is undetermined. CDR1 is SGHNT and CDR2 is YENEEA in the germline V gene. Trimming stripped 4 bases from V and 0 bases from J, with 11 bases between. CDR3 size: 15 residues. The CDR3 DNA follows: TGTGCCAGCAGCTGGAGAAGCTCTAGCACAGATACGCAGTATTTT. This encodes CASSWRSSSTDTQYF.

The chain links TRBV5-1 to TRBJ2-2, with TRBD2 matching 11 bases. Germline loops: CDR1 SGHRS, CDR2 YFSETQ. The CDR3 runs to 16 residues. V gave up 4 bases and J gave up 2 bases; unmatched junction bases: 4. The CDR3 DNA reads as TGCGCCAGCAGCCCGACTAGCGGGGCTAACACCGGGGAGCTGTTTTTT. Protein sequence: CASSPTSGANTGELFF.

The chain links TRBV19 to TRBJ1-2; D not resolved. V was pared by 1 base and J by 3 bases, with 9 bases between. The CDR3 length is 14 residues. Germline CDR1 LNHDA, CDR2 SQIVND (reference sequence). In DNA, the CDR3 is TGTGCCAGTAGTATAGTGGGGTATGACTATGGCTACACCTTC. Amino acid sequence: CASSIVGYDYGYTF.

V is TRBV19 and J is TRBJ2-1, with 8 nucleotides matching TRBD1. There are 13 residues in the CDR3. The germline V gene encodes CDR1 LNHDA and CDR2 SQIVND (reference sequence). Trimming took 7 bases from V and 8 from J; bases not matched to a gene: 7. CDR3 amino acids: CASTEGQAHEQFF. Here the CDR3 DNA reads TGTGCCAGTACCGAGGGACAGGCCCATGAGCAGTTCTTC.

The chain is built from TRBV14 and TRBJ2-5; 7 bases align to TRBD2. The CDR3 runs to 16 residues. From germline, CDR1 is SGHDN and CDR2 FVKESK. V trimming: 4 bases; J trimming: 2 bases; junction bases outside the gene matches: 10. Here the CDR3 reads CASSPGGAGFQETQYF. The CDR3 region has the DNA TGTGCCAGCAGCCCCGGAGGAGCGGGGTTTCAAGAGACCCAGTACTTC.

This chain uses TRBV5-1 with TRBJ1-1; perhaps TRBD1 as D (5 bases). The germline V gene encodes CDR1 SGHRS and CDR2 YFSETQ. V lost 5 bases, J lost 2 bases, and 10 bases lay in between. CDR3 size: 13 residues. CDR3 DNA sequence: TGCGCCAGCAGACGGGACCCAAACACTGAAGCTTTCTTT. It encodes CASRRDPNTEAFF.

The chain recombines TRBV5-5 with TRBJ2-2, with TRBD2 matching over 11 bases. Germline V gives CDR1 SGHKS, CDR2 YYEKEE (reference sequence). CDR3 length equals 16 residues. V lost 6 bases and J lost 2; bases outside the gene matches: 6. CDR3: CASILGLAENTGELFF. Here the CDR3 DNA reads TGTGCCAGCATCCTGGGACTAGCGGAAAACACCGGGGAGCTGTTTTTT.

CDR3 sequence reads: CASSVGLGGRASTDTQYF. CDR3 in DNA: TGTGCCAGCAGCGTAGGACTCGGCGGGAGAGCTAGCACAGATACGCAGTATTTT. The rearrangement uses TRBV9 and TRBJ2-3; 7 bases are a match to TRBD2. Per the germline V gene, CDR1 is SGDLS and CDR2 is YYNGEE. The CDR3 has 18 residues. The J segment lost 0 bases and the V segment lost 0 bases, leaving 10 bases of the junction unmatched.

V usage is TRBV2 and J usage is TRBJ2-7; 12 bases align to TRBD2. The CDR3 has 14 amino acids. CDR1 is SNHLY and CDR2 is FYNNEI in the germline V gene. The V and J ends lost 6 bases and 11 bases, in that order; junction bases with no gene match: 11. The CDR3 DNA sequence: TGTGCCAGCAGCCCTGGACTAGCGGGGTTCATAAAGTACTTC. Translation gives CASSPGLAGFIKYF.

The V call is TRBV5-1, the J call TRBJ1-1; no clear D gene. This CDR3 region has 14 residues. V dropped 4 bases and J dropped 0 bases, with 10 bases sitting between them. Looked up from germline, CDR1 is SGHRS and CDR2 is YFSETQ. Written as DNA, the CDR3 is TGCGCCAGCAGCGGCCACTACATGAACACTGAAGCTTTCTTT. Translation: CASSGHYMNTEAFF.

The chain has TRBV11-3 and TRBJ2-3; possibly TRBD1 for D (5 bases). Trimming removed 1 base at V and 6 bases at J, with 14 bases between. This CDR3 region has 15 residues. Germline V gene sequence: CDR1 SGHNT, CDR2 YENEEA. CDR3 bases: TGTGCCAGCAGCTTAGGGGGCCATACAATGGATACGCAGTATTTT. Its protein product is CASSLGGHTMDTQYF.